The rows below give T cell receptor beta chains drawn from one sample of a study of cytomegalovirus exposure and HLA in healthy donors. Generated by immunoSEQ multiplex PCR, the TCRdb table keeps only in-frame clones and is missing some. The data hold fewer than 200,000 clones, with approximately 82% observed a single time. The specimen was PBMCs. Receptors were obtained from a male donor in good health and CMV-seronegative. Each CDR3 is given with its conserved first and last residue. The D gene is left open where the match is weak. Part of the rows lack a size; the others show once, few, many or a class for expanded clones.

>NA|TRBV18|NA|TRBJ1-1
TGTGCCAGCTCACCATCCGGGGCTGAAGCTTTCTTT
CASSPSGAEAFF
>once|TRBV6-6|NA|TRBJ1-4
TGTGCCAGCACAGGACAGAATAATGAAAAACTGTTTTTT
CASTGQNNEKLFF
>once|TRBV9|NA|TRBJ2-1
TGTGCCAGCAGCGCAGAGGCCCGGGTCGTTGAGCAGTTCTTC
CASSAEARVVEQFF
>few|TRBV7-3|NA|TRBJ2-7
TGTGCCAGCAGCTTAAACGGAGTAAGGGAGCAGTACTTC
CASSLNGVREQYF
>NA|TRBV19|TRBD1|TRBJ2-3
TGTGCCAGTGGGACAGGGTGGACAGATACGCAGTATTTT
CASGTGWTDTQYF
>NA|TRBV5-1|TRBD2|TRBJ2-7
TGCGCCAGCAGCTGGGGACTAGCGACGTACGAGCAGTACTTC
CASSWGLATYEQYF
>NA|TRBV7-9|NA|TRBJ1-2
TGTGCCAGCATGCGGGGCATGGACTATGGCTACACCTTC
CASMRGMDYGYTF
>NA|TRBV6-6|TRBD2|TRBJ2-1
TGTGCCAGCATCGACGGGAGGAGCTCCTACAATGAGCAGTTCTTC
CASIDGRSSYNEQFF
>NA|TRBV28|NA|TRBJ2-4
TGTGCCAGCAGCTGGGATTACAGGGCTCGAGAGGGCATTCAGTACTTC
CASSWDYRAREGIQYF
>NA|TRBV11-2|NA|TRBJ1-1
TGTGCCAGCACCCCCGGGTTGGTGAACACTGAAGCTTTCTTT
CASTPGLVNTEAFF
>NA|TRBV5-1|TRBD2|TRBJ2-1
TGCGCCAGCAGCTTGATGTCTAGCGGGAGGAATGAGCAGTTCTTC
CASSLMSSGRNEQFF
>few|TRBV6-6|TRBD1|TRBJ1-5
TGTGCCAGCAGCCCGGGACAGGGGAGTCAGCCCCAGCATTTT
CASSPGQGSQPQHF
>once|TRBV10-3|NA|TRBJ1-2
TGTGCCATCAGTCCACAGGGCCGATTAGACACCTTC
CAISPQGRLDTF
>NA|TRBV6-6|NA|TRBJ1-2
TGTGCCAGCAGTTATCGACAGTCTTACACCTTC
CASSYRQSYTF
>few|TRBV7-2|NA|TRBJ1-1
TGTGCCAGCAGCTTGGTCGCAGGGAAATCTGAAGCTTTCTTT
CASSLVAGKSEAFF
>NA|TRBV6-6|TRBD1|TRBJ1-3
TGTGCCAGCAGTTACGACAGGGGGTCTGGAAACACCATATATTTT
CASSYDRGSGNTIYF
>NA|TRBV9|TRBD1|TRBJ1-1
TGTGCCAGCAGCGATTTAGGGATGACAGGGTTTACCAAAAACACTGAAGCTTTCTTT
CASSDLGMTGFTKNTEAFF
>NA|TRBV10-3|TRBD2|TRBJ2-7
TGTGCCATCAGTGAGTCGGAGCGGGGGGCCTACGAGCAGTACTTC
CAISESERGAYEQYF
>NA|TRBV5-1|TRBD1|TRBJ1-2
TGCGCCAGCAGATCGGGACAGGGAGTTTGGGGCTACACCTTC
CASRSGQGVWGYTF
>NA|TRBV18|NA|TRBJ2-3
TGTGCCAGCTCATCTACTAGGAGTAGCCCAGATACGCAGTATTTT
CASSSTRSSPDTQYF
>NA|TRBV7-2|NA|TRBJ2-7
TGTGCCAGCAACGTCCAGGGGCCCTACGAGCAGTACTTC
CASNVQGPYEQYF
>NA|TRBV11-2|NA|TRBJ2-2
TGTGCCAGCAACCCCCCTGGGGGGTACACCGGGGAGCTGTTTTTT
CASNPPGGYTGELFF
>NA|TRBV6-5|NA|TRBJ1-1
TGTGCCAGCTCCCACGGGGGAAACACTGAAGCTTTCTTT
CASSHGGNTEAFF
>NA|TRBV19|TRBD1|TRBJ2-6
TGTGCCAGTAGTCCCAAGACAGGGGCTGGGGCCAACGTCCTGACTTTC
CASSPKTGAGANVLTF
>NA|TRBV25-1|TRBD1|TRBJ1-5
TGTGCCAGCCGGGACAGCTACAATCAGCCCCAGCATTTT
CASRDSYNQPQHF
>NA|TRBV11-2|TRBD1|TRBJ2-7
TGTGCCAGCAGCTTAGCCAGGGGGTACGAGCAGTACTTC
CASSLARGYEQYF
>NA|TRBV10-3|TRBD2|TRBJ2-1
TGTGCCATCAGTGAGTCGCGGGCTAGCGGGGATTACAATGAGCAGTTCTTC
CAISESRASGDYNEQFF
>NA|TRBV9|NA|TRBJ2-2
TGTGCCAGCAGCCCCAATGGGCCCCTGAACACCGGGGAGCTGTTTTTT
CASSPNGPLNTGELFF
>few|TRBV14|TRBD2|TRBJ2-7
TGTGCCAGCAGCCAAGTCGACGGGAGGGCCTCCGAGCAGTACTTC
CASSQVDGRASEQYF
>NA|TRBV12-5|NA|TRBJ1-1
TGTGCTAGTGGTTTGGTGAGGGTCCGGAACACTGAAGCTTTCTTT
CASGLVRVRNTEAFF
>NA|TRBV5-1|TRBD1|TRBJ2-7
TGCGCCAGCAGCGGGGGGGACAGGGCTTTCTACGAGCAGTACTTC
CASSGGDRAFYEQYF
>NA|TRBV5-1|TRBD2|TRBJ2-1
TGCGCCAGCAAGCGGGATAGCTCCTACAATGAGCAGTTCTTC
CASKRDSSYNEQFF
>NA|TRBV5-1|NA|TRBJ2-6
TGCGCCAGTCGCCGGGACATCGCTGGGGCCAACGTCCTGACTTTC
CASRRDIAGANVLTF
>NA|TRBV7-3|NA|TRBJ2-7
TGTGCCAGCAGCCTCGACAGTACAGGGACGTACGAGCAGTACTTC
CASSLDSTGTYEQYF
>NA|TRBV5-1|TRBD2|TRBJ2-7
TGCGCCAGCAGCTCCGGGGGACTAGCGGGGGACTCCTACGAGCAGTACTTC
CASSSGGLAGDSYEQYF
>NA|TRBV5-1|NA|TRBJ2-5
TGCGCCAGCAGCCAGGACCTAGCCCAAGAGACCCAGTACTTC
CASSQDLAQETQYF
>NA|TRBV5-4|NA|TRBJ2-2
TGTGCCAGCAGCTACCCTAGGGGGAACACCGGGGAGCTGTTTTTT
CASSYPRGNTGELFF
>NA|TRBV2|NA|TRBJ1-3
TGTGCCAGCAATGCGGAGCGAAGCACCATATATTTT
CASNAERSTIYF
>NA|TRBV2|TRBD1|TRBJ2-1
TGTGCCAGCAGTTCGGTCGGGACAGGGGACAATGAGCAGTTCTTC
CASSSVGTGDNEQFF
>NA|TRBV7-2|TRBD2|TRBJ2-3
TGTGCCAGCAGCTTGCTAGCGGGAGGGGGCACAGATACGCAGTATTTT
CASSLLAGGGTDTQYF
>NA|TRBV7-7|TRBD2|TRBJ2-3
TGTGCCAGCAGCGCGACTAGCGGGGGGGCAGATACGCAGTATTTT
CASSATSGGADTQYF
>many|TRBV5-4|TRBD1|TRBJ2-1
TGTGCCAGCAGAAATCTGGGACAGGAGTACGGTAAGCAGTTCTTC
CASRNLGQEYGKQFF
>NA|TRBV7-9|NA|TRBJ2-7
TGTTCCAGCAGCTTAGCTGCGGAGTCCTACGAGCAGTACTTC
CSSSLAAESYEQYF
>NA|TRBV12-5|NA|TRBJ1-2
TGTGCTAGTGGTTTGCTAACAGGTCTTAACTATGGCTACACCTTC
CASGLLTGLNYGYTF
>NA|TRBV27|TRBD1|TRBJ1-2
TGTGCCAGCAGACTCATTTGGACAGGGTCGGACTATGGCTACACCTTC
CASRLIWTGSDYGYTF
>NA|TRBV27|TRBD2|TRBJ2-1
TGTGCCAGCAGTTTATCTTTGGGGGCGGGAGGACAATTCTTC
CASSLSLGAGGQFF
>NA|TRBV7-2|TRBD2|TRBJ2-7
TGTGCCAGCAGAGAGAATCGACTAGCGGGCTGCGAGCAGTACTTC
CASRENRLAGCEQYF
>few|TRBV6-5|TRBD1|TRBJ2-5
TGTGCCAGCAGATTACAACCAGGGACAGCTTGGCAGTACTTC
CASRLQPGTAWQYF
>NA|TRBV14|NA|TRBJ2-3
TGTGCCAGCAGCCCAGGGGTGGATACGCAGTATTTT
CASSPGVDTQYF
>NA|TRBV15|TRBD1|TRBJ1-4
TGTGCCACCAGCCGGGTCACAGGGGTTAATGAAAAACTGTTTTTT
CATSRVTGVNEKLFF
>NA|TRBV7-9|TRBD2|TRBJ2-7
TGTGCCAGCAGCCGCCACCAGACTAGCGGGAGTACCGAGCAGTACTTC
CASSRHQTSGSTEQYF
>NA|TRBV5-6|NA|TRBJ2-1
TGTGCCAGCAGCTGGGAGCGGTCTTACAATGAGCAGTTCTTC
CASSWERSYNEQFF